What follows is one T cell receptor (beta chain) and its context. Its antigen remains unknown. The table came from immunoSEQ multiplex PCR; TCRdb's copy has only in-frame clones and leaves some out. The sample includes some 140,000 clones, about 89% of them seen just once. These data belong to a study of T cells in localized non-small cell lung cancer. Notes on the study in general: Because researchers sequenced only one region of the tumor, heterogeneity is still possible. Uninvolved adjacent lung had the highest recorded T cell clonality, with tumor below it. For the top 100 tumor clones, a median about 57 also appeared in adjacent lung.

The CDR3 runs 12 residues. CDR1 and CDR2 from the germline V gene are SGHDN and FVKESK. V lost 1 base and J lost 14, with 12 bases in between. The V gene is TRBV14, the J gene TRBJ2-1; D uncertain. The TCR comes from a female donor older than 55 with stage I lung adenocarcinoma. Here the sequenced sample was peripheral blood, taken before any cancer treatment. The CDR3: CASSQVKGYEFF. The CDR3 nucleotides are TGTGCCAGCAGCCAAGTGAAAGGGTATGAGTTCTTC.